These 31 T cell receptor beta chains were all obtained from the same sample, sequenced in a study of T cells in Graves' hyperthyroidism and ophthalmopathy. What was amplified from RNA transcripts were TCR beta CDR3 regions. Carried out on the TCR CDR3, a first-round RT-PCR used the HTBI primer set. MiXCR was run by TCRdb on the multiplex PCR reads, yielding one entry per CDR3 protein. The sample has approximately 330,000 distinct CDR3 sequences, around 20% seen once. The sample comprised blood. The receptors derive from a woman aged 50 to 60 with Graves' hyperthyroidism.

V usage is TRBV7-9 and J usage is TRBJ2-5; possibly TRBD1 or TRBD2 for D (5 bases each). CDR1 SEHNR and CDR2 FQNEAQ come from the germline V gene (reference sequence). CDR3 length equals 12 residues. V lost 8 bases and J 3 bases, leaving 10 bases between the germline ends. The CDR3 coding sequence is TGTGCCAGCGGGGGAAGGAAAGAGACCCAGTACTTC. Protein: CASGGRKETQYF.

The chain recombines TRBV6-1 with TRBJ2-3; D is perhaps TRBD2 (6 bases). CDR1 is MNHNS, CDR2 SASEGT, per germline. The CDR3 consists of 14 residues. V shed 3 bases and J shed 5 bases, with 12 bases lying between them. The CDR3 DNA reads TGTGCCAGCAGTGATTCTCCGGGGGAAGATACGCAGTATTTT. Amino acid sequence: CASSDSPGEDTQYF.

This clonotype was counted ten times or more. The CDR3 DNA sequence: TGTGCCAGCAGCGAGACGAGAGGGGGCACCGGGGAGCTGTTTTTT. Amino acid sequence: CASSETRGGTGELFF. The chain links TRBV2 to TRBJ2-2, with TRBD1 as a possible D gene (6 bases). V lost 6 bases to trimming and J lost 4 bases, with 15 bases between them. Looked up from germline, CDR1 is SNHLY and CDR2 is FYNNEI. The CDR3 loop spans 15 amino acids.

This clonotype was seen many times. The rearrangement links TRBV2 to TRBJ1-3, with D perhaps TRBD1 (5 bases). Looked up from germline, CDR1 is SNHLY and CDR2 is FYNNEI. The CDR3 loop spans 15 amino acids. V was trimmed by 3 bases and J by 0 bases, leaving 9 bases between them. This chain's CDR3 is CASSENRFSGNTIYF. The CDR3 nucleotides are TGTGCCAGCAGTGAGAACAGGTTCTCTGGAAACACCATATATTTT. Combining the CDR3 with reference TRBV2 and TRBJ1-3 gives the whole variable domain EPEVTQTPSHQVTQMGQEVILRCVPISNHLYFYWYRQILGQKVEFLVSFYNNEISEKSEIFDDQFSVERPDGSNFTLKIRSTKLEDSAMYFCASSENRFSGNTIYFGEGSWLTVV.

This chain links TRBV27 with TRBJ2-5; D is possibly TRBD2 (5 bases). Germline loops: CDR1 MNHEY, CDR2 SMNVEV (reference sequence). The CDR3 extends over 14 amino acids. The ends were cut back, 8 bases at V and 4 bases at J, with 17 bases in the middle. For the CDR3, the DNA is TGTGCCAGCGCCTTTTGGGAGCGCGCAGAGACCCAGTACTTC. It translates to CASAFWERAETQYF.

The chain joins TRBV12-3 or TRBV12-4 to TRBJ1-6; possible D gene TRBD1, 5 bases. The germline V and J ends were trimmed by 6 bases and 7 bases, with 10 bases remaining between them. This CDR3 comprises 13 residues. CDR3 in amino acids: CASRGVRNSPLHF. In DNA, the CDR3 is TGTGCCAGCAGGGGGGTACGGAATTCACCCCTCCACTTT.

This clonotype was recorded at least ten times. The CDR3 DNA sequence: TGTGCCAGCAGTGAAGTCCGGAGGTCGTATGGCTACACCTTC. Encoded protein: CASSEVRRSYGYTF. The chain combines TRBV2 with TRBJ1-2; D is ambiguous. V gave up 1 base and J gave up 5 bases, with 11 bases separating them. Germline V gene sequence: CDR1 SNHLY, CDR2 FYNNEI. This CDR3 spans 14 amino acids.

This clonotype appeared many times. This chain connects TRBV16 to TRBJ1-2, with 8 bases fitting TRBD1. The CDR3 is 12 amino acids. The germline CDR1 and CDR2 sequences are KGHSY and FQNENV. V trimming: 4 bases; J trimming: 10 bases; junction bases outside the gene matches: 5. The CDR3 sequence is CASSRGQGNYTF. The CDR3 DNA reads as TGTGCCAGCAGCCGCGGACAGGGTAACTACACCTTC.

This clonotype was picked up many times. The chain is built from TRBV3-1 and TRBJ1-1; TRBD1 is a possible D gene (5 bases). This CDR3 is 15 amino acids long. V gave up 4 bases and J gave up 4 bases, with 16 bases separating them. Per the germline V gene, CDR1 is LGHDT and CDR2 is YNNKEL (reference sequence). This CDR3 reads CASSPEFQGATEAFF. The DNA for the CDR3 is TGTGCCAGCAGCCCCGAGTTCCAAGGGGCCACTGAAGCTTTCTTT.

The chain employs TRBV4-1 and TRBJ2-3, with 10 bases aligning to TRBD2. The length of the CDR3 is 18 residues. The ends lost 0 bases at V and 6 bases at J; junction bases unmatched: 12. The V gene's germline CDR1 is MGHRA and CDR2 YSYEKL. CDR3 residues: CASSQEGRPSGSLDTQYF. CDR3 coding DNA: TGCGCCAGCAGCCAAGAGGGGAGGCCTAGCGGGAGTTTGGATACGCAGTATTTT.

This clonotype was seen repeatedly, ten times or more. The chain links TRBV7-8 to TRBJ2-1, with 14 bases lining up with TRBD2. CDR1 is SGHVS, CDR2 FQNEAQ, per germline. The CDR3 length is 18 residues. V lost 5 bases and J lost 4; bases outside the gene matches: 10. The CDR3 nucleotides read TGTGCCAGCAGCAGGACTAGCGGGGGGTCAGCCACGTACAATGAGCAGTTCTTC. Translation gives CASSRTSGGSATYNEQFF.

This clonotype was observed at least ten times. V is TRBV7-3 and J is TRBJ1-1, with D perhaps TRBD1 (6 bases). Trimming removed 5 bases at V and 7 bases at J, with 17 bases between. Germline V CDR1 and CDR2: SGHTA, FQGTGA. This CDR3 is 14 amino acids long. CDR3 DNA: TGTGCCAGCAGCCCCGGGACAACCTGGGGTGAAGCTTTCTTT. Its translation is CASSPGTTWGEAFF.

This sequence joins TRBV5-1 and TRBJ1-4, with D tentatively TRBD1 (6 bases). This CDR3 region has 15 residues. Germline values: CDR1 SGHRS, CDR2 YFSETQ. The V gene lost 4 bases and the J gene lost 3 bases, with 13 bases spanning the gap. CDR3 region: CASSLGGASNEKLFF. The CDR3 DNA reads as TGCGCCAGCAGCCTGGGGGGCGCCTCTAATGAAAAACTGTTTTTT.

This clonotype has ten or more counts. The chain links TRBV12-3 or TRBV12-4 to TRBJ2-7; 7 bases align to TRBD1. J gave up 4 bases and V 3 bases, and 9 bases lay outside the gene matches. The CDR3 length is 15 residues. The CDR3 DNA reads as TGTGCCAGCAGTTTCGGTGGCAGGGGGTTATACGAGCAGTACTTC. Residues: CASSFGGRGLYEQYF.

This chain joins TRBV7-9 and TRBJ2-3; D is undetermined. Germline V gene data show CDR1 as SEHNR and CDR2 as FQNEAQ (reference sequence). Between the trimmed V and J ends, which lost 6 bases and 3 bases, there was a span of 10 bases. This CDR3 contains 13 residues. The CDR3 region is CASSPARTDTQYF. CDR3 DNA sequence: TGTGCCAGCAGTCCGGCGCGAACAGATACGCAGTATTTT. Drawing the rest from reference TRBV7-9 and TRBJ2-3, the complete variable domain is DTGVSQNPRHKITKRGQNVTFRCDPISEHNRLYWYRQTLGQGPEFLTYFQNEAQLEKSRLLSDRFSAERPKGSFSTLEIQRTEQGDSAMYLCASSPARTDTQYFGPGTRLTVL.

This clonotype was found many times. CDR3 region: CASSLAGRGGDTEAFF. In nucleotides, the CDR3 is TGCGCCAGCAGCTTGGCCGGGCGTGGCGGCGACACTGAAGCTTTCTTT. The gene calls are TRBV5-1 and TRBJ1-1; D is uncertain. Germline CDR1 reads SGHRS; CDR2 reads YFSETQ. With 0 bases removed from V and 3 bases from J, the gap between germline ends came to 15 bases. The CDR3 length is 16 residues.

At least ten counts were recorded for this clonotype. V usage is TRBV6-1 and J usage is TRBJ2-3; 7 bases are shared with TRBD2. J lost 6 bases, V lost 6 bases, and 6 bases had no gene match. CDR3 length: 13 residues. CDR1 MNHNS and CDR2 SASEGT come from the germline V gene. The CDR3 DNA reads as TGTGCCAGCAGGCCTAGGGAGGGTGATACGCAGTATTTT. Amino acids: CASRPREGDTQYF.

The chain uses TRBV29-1 and TRBJ2-1, with TRBD2 matching over 13 bases. From germline, CDR1 is SQVTM and CDR2 ANQGSEA. The V gene end was trimmed by 4 bases and the J gene end by 9 bases; junction bases not matched to a gene: 6. The CDR3 spans 14 residues. The CDR3 coding sequence is TGCAGCGTTGGTAGGACTAGCGGGAGTAGTGAGCAGTTCTTC. It translates to CSVGRTSGSSEQFF.

This clonotype was seen a few times. The chain carries TRBV5-1 and TRBJ1-3, with D tentatively TRBD1 (5 bases). V shed 5 bases and J shed 4 bases, with 16 bases lying between them. Germline CDR1 reads SGHRS; CDR2 reads YFSETQ. The CDR3 is made up of 15 amino acids. The CDR3 nucleotides are TGCGCCAGCAGTCATAGTGGGACCCAAGGAAACACCATATATTTT. This encodes CASSHSGTQGNTIYF.

The chain uses TRBV7-2 and TRBJ2-5; TRBD2 aligns across 10 bases. This CDR3 comprises 16 residues. Germline CDR1 reads SGHTA; CDR2 reads FQGNSA. V was pared by 6 bases and J by 6 bases, with 13 bases of the junction left unmatched. The CDR3 DNA sequence: TGTGCCAGCAGATCACGAAGCGGGGGGGCCGGGAAGACCCAGTACTTC. Amino acids: CASRSRSGGAGKTQYF.

This clonotype was detected many times. This rearrangement joins TRBV28 to TRBJ2-6; D perhaps matches TRBD2 (6 bases). The length of the CDR3 is 16 residues. V lost 6 bases and J lost 3, with 15 bases in between. Germline CDR1 reads MDHEN; CDR2 reads SYDVKM. CDR3 bases: TGTGCCAGCAGGACCCGGTTCGGGGGTGGGGCCAACGTCCTGACTTTC. Its protein is CASRTRFGGGANVLTF.

This clonotype showed up just a few times. This chain links TRBV5-6 with TRBJ2-6; no definite D call. Germline V lookup: CDR1 SGHDT, CDR2 YYEEEE. Trimming pared 2 bases from V and 2 bases from J, leaving 8 bases between. The CDR3 is made up of 15 amino acids. Written as DNA, the CDR3 is TGTGCCAGCAGCTTCTTGGGGACTGGGGCCAACGTCCTGACTTTC. Residues: CASSFLGTGANVLTF.

This clonotype was picked up many times. The chain carries TRBV7-8 and TRBJ2-7; TRBD2 matches at 8 bases. This CDR3 contains 15 residues. Germline V gene data show CDR1 as SGHVS and CDR2 as FQNEAQ. V dropped 1 base and J dropped 2; count of bases not matched to a gene: 4. DNA for the CDR3: TGTGCCAGCAGCTTAGAGTCCGGGAGGGCCTACGAGCAGTACTTC. It encodes CASSLESGRAYEQYF.

This clonotype was seen a handful of times. The chain is built from TRBV29-1 and TRBJ2-7; D gene ambiguous. CDR3 size: 11 residues. Deletions cut 3 bases from V and 3 bases from J, with 6 bases between. Germline loops: CDR1 SQVTM, CDR2 ANQGSEA. CDR3 nucleotide sequence: TGCAGCGTTGAGGAGAACTACGAGCAGTACTTC. This codes for CSVEENYEQYF.

This clonotype turned up a few times. The V and J genes are TRBV4-1 and TRBJ2-2; tentatively, D is TRBD1 or TRBD2 (5 bases each). The CDR3 runs to 14 residues. The germline V and J ends were trimmed by 1 base and 6 bases, with 9 bases remaining between them. CDR1 and CDR2 (germline): MGHRA, YSYEKL. The CDR3 DNA is TGCGCCAGCAGCCAAGGGGACCGCCCCGGGGAGCTGTTTTTT. It specifies CASSQGDRPGELFF.

The rearrangement uses TRBV12-3 or TRBV12-4 and TRBJ1-5; 8 bases line up with TRBD1. After removal of 6 bases from V and 1 base from J, the junction contained 5 bases not matched to a gene. The CDR3 is made up of 15 amino acids. This CDR3 is CASRPTGGSNQPQHF. CDR3 in DNA: TGTGCCAGCAGACCAACAGGGGGGAGCAATCAGCCCCAGCATTTT.

This clonotype was seen repeatedly, ten times or more. The V and J genes are TRBV19 and TRBJ2-1, with D maybe TRBD1 (5 bases). Germline V lookup: CDR1 LNHDA, CDR2 SQIVND (reference sequence). The CDR3 contains 16 residues. V lost 3 bases and J 9 bases, leaving 21 bases between the germline ends. CDR3 nucleotide sequence: TGTGCCAGTAGTATCAAATGGGCAGGAAGAAGGGGTGAGCAGTTCTTC. It is translated as CASSIKWAGRRGEQFF.

DNA of the CDR3: TGCAGTGCTAGAGAGACAGCCCGCAGAGAAAAACTGTTTTTT. Its translation is CSARETARREKLFF. The gene calls are TRBV20-1 and TRBJ1-4, with D possibly being TRBD1 (5 bases). The germline V gene encodes CDR1 DFQATT and CDR2 SNEGSKA (reference sequence). Between the trimmed V and J ends, which lost 0 bases and 8 bases, there was a span of 13 bases. CDR3 length: 14 residues.

This clonotype was observed at least ten times. V usage is TRBV11-2 and J usage is TRBJ1-5; D gene uncertain. The CDR3 length is 13 residues. Germline CDR1 and CDR2: SGHAT and FQNNGV. V gave up 5 bases and J gave up 5 bases, with 10 bases separating them. The CDR3 region has the DNA TGTGCCAGCAGCAAACAGTGGGATCAGCCCCAGCATTTT. Encoded protein: CASSKQWDQPQHF.

Only a few counts were recorded for this clonotype. This chain connects TRBV18 to TRBJ2-3, with 8 bases that match TRBD2. V gave up 1 base and J gave up 3 bases; unmatched junction bases: 12. Germline-derived CDR1 and CDR2 are KGHSH and LQKENI. This CDR3 is 18 amino acids long. The DNA of the CDR3 is TGTGCCAGCTCACCACGGCCAGCGGGAGTTGGAAGAACAGATACGCAGTATTTT. This translates into CASSPRPAGVGRTDTQYF.

There are many counts of this clonotype. J is TRBJ2-7 and V is TRBV20-1; perhaps TRBD1 as D (5 bases). V gave up 1 base and J gave up 5 bases, with 12 bases separating them. Germline V gives CDR1 DFQATT, CDR2 SNEGSKA (reference sequence). This CDR3 contains 13 residues. The DNA of the CDR3 is TGCAGTGCTAGAGGCCCCAGGGTAGACGAGCAGTACTTC. Translation: CSARGPRVDEQYF.